Listed below are T cell receptor beta chains from one sample, sequenced in a study of shared clonotypes between healthy human individuals. Profiled with immunoSEQ multiplex PCR; TCRdb holds only in-frame clones, not every one. The repertoire has 2.5 million or so clones, approximately 94% of them found once; the top ten carry under 0.15%. The sample comprised naive CD4+ T cells sorted from blood. Every receptor here comes from a man aged 18 to 29 in good health. The CDR3 runs from the conserved cysteine through the conserved F or W. A D gene is named only where the DNA matches it firmly. Clone size is not always given. Where it is, it says once, few, many or a class for expanded clones.

length	size	V	D	J	DNA	CDR3
12	NA	TRBV27	TRBD1	TRBJ2-5	TGTGCCACTTCGACAGGGCGGGAGACCCAGTACTTC	CATSTGRETQYF
14	NA	TRBV10-1	NA	TRBJ1-3	TGCGCCAGCAGTGAGTCGGGCTCTGGAAACACCATATATTTT	CASSESGSGNTIYF
15	NA	TRBV5-1	NA	TRBJ2-5	TGCGCCAGCAGCTTGTATGGCAGTTACCAAGAGACCCAGTACTTC	CASSLYGSYQETQYF
14	NA	TRBV6-5	NA	TRBJ1-6	TGTGCCAGCAGTAGGCCTCCCCTAATTTCACCCCTCCACTTT	CASSRPPLISPLHF
16	NA	TRBV5-1	NA	TRBJ1-1	TGCGCCAGCAGTGGGGGCCCGTCCCAGGGAAGCGCTGAAGCTTTCTTT	CASSGGPSQGSAEAFF
13	NA	TRBV21-1	NA	TRBJ1-5	TGTGCCAGCAGCCCCCTGGGGGGGCAGCCCCAGCATTTT	CASSPLGGQPQHF
12	NA	TRBV2	NA	TRBJ2-5	TGTGCCAGCACTGCGCTAGCGGAGACCCAGTACTTC	CASTALAETQYF
14	NA	TRBV19	NA	TRBJ1-5	TGTGCCAGTAGTATGACAGGTCTCAATCAGCCCCAGCATTTT	CASSMTGLNQPQHF
13	NA	TRBV5-4	NA	TRBJ1-6	TGTGCCAGCAGCTTGAGAAGTGGGGCACCCCTCCACTTT	CASSLRSGAPLHF
18	NA	TRBV7-9	NA	TRBJ2-7	TGTGCCAGCAGCTTAGCGCGCCATTTATATTTCTATACCTACGAGCAGTACTTC	CASSLARHLYFYTYEQYF
14	NA	TRBV6-5	NA	TRBJ2-3	TGTGCCAGCAGTCCCGGTCGAGTTTCAGATACGCAGTATTTT	CASSPGRVSDTQYF
18	NA	TRBV10-2	NA	TRBJ2-1	TGCGCCAGCAGTGAGTCGAGGTTGGGACCCCCCTCCTACAATGAGCAGTTCTTC	CASSESRLGPPSYNEQFF
13	NA	TRBV7-9	NA	TRBJ2-5	TGTGCCAGTAGGCCGCAGGGGCTAGAGACCCAGTACTTC	CASRPQGLETQYF
16	NA	TRBV9	TRBD2	TRBJ2-5	TGTGCCAGCAGCCAGACTAGCGGGAGGGCGGGAGAGACCCAGTACTTC	CASSQTSGRAGETQYF
15	once	TRBV6-6	NA	TRBJ2-2	TGTGCCAGCACCCGAGGGGGGAAAGAGACCGGGGAGCTGTTTTTT	CASTRGGKETGELFF
17	NA	TRBV9	TRBD2	TRBJ2-1	TGTGCCAGCAGCCCGCTGCAGAGCGGGAGCTCCTACAATGAGCAGTTCTTC	CASSPLQSGSSYNEQFF
15	NA	TRBV10-2	TRBD2	TRBJ2-4	TGCGCCAGCAGTGCCGGGGGGTTAGCCAAAAACATTCAGTACTTC	CASSAGGLAKNIQYF
17	NA	TRBV27	TRBD1	TRBJ2-1	TGTGCCAGCAGTTCCATCGAGGGACAGGGTTTTTGGAATGAGCAGTTCTTC	CASSSIEGQGFWNEQFF
15	NA	TRBV5-4	TRBD1	TRBJ2-3	TGTGCCAGCAGCTGGACAGGAGTCCACACAGATACGCAGTATTTT	CASSWTGVHTDTQYF
14	NA	TRBV14	TRBD1	TRBJ1-2	TGTGCCAGCAGCCTCGGGACAGGGGGGTATGGCTACACCTTC	CASSLGTGGYGYTF
13	once	TRBV10-3	NA	TRBJ2-3	TGTGCCATCAGTGAGACCTTATTGGATACGCAGTATTTT	CAISETLLDTQYF
15	NA	TRBV7-9	NA	TRBJ2-7	TGTGCCAGCAGCCCGATTCCGGGCACCTCCTACGAGCAGTACTTC	CASSPIPGTSYEQYF
16	NA	TRBV6-6	NA	TRBJ2-3	TGTGCCAGCAGTTACAGTGGTGGGCAGGGGACAGATACGCAGTATTTT	CASSYSGGQGTDTQYF
11	NA	TRBV20-1	NA	TRBJ2-7	TGCAGTGCCAGGAAAGCCTACGAGCAGTACTTC	CSARKAYEQYF
16	NA	TRBV11-2	TRBD2	TRBJ2-1	TGTGCCAGCAGCTTAGTAGGTAGCGGGGGGTACAATGAGCAGTTCTTC	CASSLVGSGGYNEQFF
13	NA	TRBV28	TRBD1	TRBJ1-2	TGTGCCAGTGGCGGGACAGGGGTCTATGGCTACACCTTC	CASGGTGVYGYTF
12	NA	TRBV12-5	NA	TRBJ2-6	TGTGCTAGTGAATCTGGGGCCAACGTCCTGACTTTC	CASESGANVLTF
15	NA	TRBV11-2	TRBD1	TRBJ2-1	TGTGCCAGCAGCTTAGGACAGGGGGCTTTCAATGAGCAGTTCTTC	CASSLGQGAFNEQFF
12	NA	TRBV18	NA	TRBJ1-5	TGTGCCAGCTCACCAGAGAATCAGCCCCAGCATTTT	CASSPENQPQHF
14	few	TRBV30	NA	TRBJ1-3	TGTGCCTGGGTTAGTGGCTACTCTGGAAACACCATATATTTT	CAWVSGYSGNTIYF
13	NA	TRBV9	NA	TRBJ1-6	TGTGCCAGCAGCGTAGTTGGGGGTTCACCCCTCCACTTT	CASSVVGGSPLHF
16	NA	TRBV2	TRBD1	TRBJ1-3	TGTGCCAGCAGTGTTCGACAGGGAGCTTCTGGAAACACCATATATTTT	CASSVRQGASGNTIYF
17	NA	TRBV10-3	NA	TRBJ2-3	TGTGCCATCAGTGGTAGCGGAGGCGCCTCGGGTTATGATACGCAGTATTTT	CAISGSGGASGYDTQYF
14	NA	TRBV5-1	NA	TRBJ2-5	TGCGCCAGCAGCGGGGGCAGGACTCAAGAGACCCAGTACTTC	CASSGGRTQETQYF
19	NA	TRBV5-1	TRBD2	TRBJ2-2	TGCGCCAGCAGGGAGGGACTAGCGGGCCTTTTCAAGAACACCGGGGAGCTGTTTTTT	CASREGLAGLFKNTGELFF
14	NA	TRBV19	NA	TRBJ1-5	TGTGCCAGTAGTTCTAGTTATAGCAATCAGCCCCAGCATTTT	CASSSSYSNQPQHF
13	NA	TRBV6-1	NA	TRBJ2-7	TGTGCCAGCAGTGAAAACCGCGGGTACGAGCAGTACTTC	CASSENRGYEQYF
16	NA	TRBV5-4	TRBD2	TRBJ2-5	TGTGCCAGCAGCTTGGGACTAGCGGGGCTACGGGAGACCCAGTACTTC	CASSLGLAGLRETQYF
15	NA	TRBV2	NA	TRBJ2-7	TGTGCCAGCAGGGGGAGTAGGGGTCTCTCCTACGAGCAGTACTTC	CASRGSRGLSYEQYF
13	NA	TRBV28	NA	TRBJ1-3	TGTGCCAGCGCCCTTGACTGGGGTGCCACCATATATTTT	CASALDWGATIYF